Following are 7 T cell receptor beta chains from one sample sequenced in a study of Ad26.COV2.S vaccination and SARS-CoV-2 variants. Treatment denoted: some 20 received Ad26.COV2.S at low or high dose, single or two shots; roughly five received placebo; per-sample allocation not given. At day 63 after the first vaccine or placebo injection, samples were drawn. The assay was immunoSEQ multiplex PCR, and TCRdb's table has in-frame clones only and misses some. The table shows 350,000 to 450,000 clones, with about 91% occurring only once. Sample: peripheral blood, taken in a trial of Ad26.COV2.S vaccine versus placebo. These receptors all stem from a person between 18 and 65 years old who received the Ad26.COV2.S COVID-19 vaccine or a placebo.

The chain combines TRBV7-3 with TRBJ2-1, with D possibly TRBD2 on 5 matching bases. CDR1 is SGHTA, CDR2 FQGTGA, per germline. Trimming left V 0 bases short and J 6 bases short, with 6 bases between. This CDR3 is built from 13 residues. As DNA, the CDR3 is TGTGCCAGCAGCTTAACCACTAGCAATGAGCAGTTCTTC. Protein product: CASSLTTSNEQFF.

The rearrangement joins TRBV28 to TRBJ2-6, with TRBD1 identical over 8 bases. J was trimmed by 0 bases and V by 6 bases; bases with no gene match: 19. There are 21 residues in the CDR3. Germline CDR1 is MDHEN and CDR2 is SYDVKM. In DNA, the CDR3 is TGTGCCAGCAGAGACCAGAGAAAGACAGGGGAGGAGGGCTCTGGGGCCAACGTCCTGACTTTC. The encoded protein is CASRDQRKTGEEGSGANVLTF.

This clone has only one observation. The J gene is TRBJ2-3, the V gene TRBV7-4; D is possibly TRBD1 (7 bases). The V end was cut by 1 base, the J end by 3 bases, with 11 bases between. The CDR3 has 15 residues. CDR1 and CDR2 (germline): SGHVT, SQSDAQ. CDR3 sequence (DNA): TGTGCCAGCAGCTTAGAACAGGGGAGGACAGATACGCAGTATTTT. As protein: CASSLEQGRTDTQYF.

The chain joins TRBV28 to TRBJ2-5, with D possibly called TRBD1 or TRBD2 (5 bases each). V was pared by 5 bases and J by 4 bases, with 20 bases between. Germline V gene data show CDR1 as MDHEN and CDR2 as SYDVKM. This CDR3 spans 16 amino acids. CDR3 sequence reads: CASSTLTFLRGETQYF. The CDR3 bases are TGTGCCAGCAGTACTCTGACTTTCCTGAGGGGAGAGACCCAGTACTTC. The full variable domain, its missing parts supplied by reference TRBV28 and TRBJ2-5, is DVKVTQSSRYLVKRTGEKVFLECVQDMDHENMFWYRQDPGLGLRLIYFSYDVKMKEKGDIPEGYSVSREKKERFSLILESASTNQTSMYLCASSTLTFLRGETQYFGPGTRLLVL.

This clone has a handful of counts. This chain uses TRBV24-1 with TRBJ2-7; 9 positions agree with TRBD1. The germline CDR1 and CDR2 sequences are KGHDR and SFDVKD. The J segment lost 5 bases and the V segment lost 9 bases, leaving 4 bases of the junction unmatched. The length of the CDR3 is 12 residues. CDR3 nucleotides: TGTGCCACCGGACAGGGGACCAACGAGCAGTACTTC. Its protein product is CATGQGTNEQYF.

The chain employs TRBV28 and TRBJ1-5, with no clear D. V was trimmed by 6 bases and J by 6 bases, leaving 12 bases between them. Germline-derived CDR1 and CDR2 are MDHEN and SYDVKM. CDR3 size: 13 residues. Written as DNA, the CDR3 is TGTGCCAGCAGCCGCCCGGGAAGTCAGCCCCAGCATTTT. As protein: CASSRPGSQPQHF.

V usage is TRBV6-2 or TRBV6-3 and J usage is TRBJ2-6; D is unclear. This CDR3 is 14 amino acids long. The germline V gene has CDR1 MNHEY and CDR2 SVGEGT. V shed 4 bases and J shed 2 bases, with 6 bases lying between them. DNA for the CDR3: TGTGCCAGCAGTTTTCAGGCTGGGGCCAACGTCCTGACTTTC. It specifies CASSFQAGANVLTF.